These 22 T cell receptor beta chains originate from one sample sequenced in a study of blood T cell repertoires in COVID-19. Assay used: immunoSEQ multiplex PCR; TCRdb lists only in-frame clones, some missing. The sample consists of roughly 180,000 clones, 60% to 85% of them appearing once. Input material: peripheral blood. These receptors were taken from a woman in her forties or fifties with active or convalescent COVID-19.

The CDR3 coding sequence is TGTGCCACCACTGGACAGGGGAACACTGAAGCTTTCTTT. Translation: CATTGQGNTEAFF. The chain couples TRBV24-1 to TRBJ1-1, with 8 positions matching TRBD1. V shed 8 bases, J shed 1 base, and the junction held 2 bases outside the gene matches. The CDR3 totals 13 residues. The germline CDR1 and CDR2 sequences are KGHDR and SFDVKD.

This clone has just a few counts. The chain combines TRBV6-2 or TRBV6-3 with TRBJ2-7; 12 bases are shared with TRBD2. The V segment lost 5 bases and the J segment 3 bases; nucleotides outside the gene matches: 8. The CDR3 loop spans 16 amino acids. Germline CDR1 MNHEY, CDR2 SVGEGT. The CDR3 protein is CASSPWTSGAIYEQYF. CDR3 sequence (DNA): TGTGCCAGCAGTCCCTGGACTAGCGGGGCGATCTACGAGCAGTACTTC.

This chain uses TRBV24-1 with TRBJ2-1, with TRBD1 as a possible D gene (5 bases). Germline-derived CDR1 and CDR2 are KGHDR and SFDVKD. Trimming pared 9 bases from V and 0 bases from J, leaving 17 bases between. The CDR3 length is 16 residues. CDR3: CATPQGSSGSYNEQFF. Written as DNA, the CDR3 is TGTGCCACCCCCCAGGGTAGTTCTGGCTCCTACAATGAGCAGTTCTTC.

This chain links TRBV6-2 or TRBV6-3 with TRBJ2-3; no clear D. Trimming removed 1 base at V and 5 bases at J, with 7 bases between. The germline CDR1 and CDR2 sequences are MNHEY and SVGEGT. The CDR3 extends over 13 amino acids. The CDR3 DNA reads TGTGCCAGCAGTTACTTGGCCGTAGATACGCAGTATTTT. Its translation: CASSYLAVDTQYF.

The chain recombines TRBV6-2 or TRBV6-3 with TRBJ1-6; D is undetermined. Trimming pared 5 bases from V and 10 bases from J, leaving 12 bases between. This CDR3 comprises 13 residues. The V gene's germline CDR1 is MNHEY and CDR2 SVGEGT. The CDR3 loop reads CASSLETVSPLHF. CDR3 in DNA: TGTGCCAGCAGTCTGGAGACGGTATCACCCCTCCACTTT.

This chain joins TRBV7-2 and TRBJ1-5; 9 positions agree with TRBD1. The V and J ends lost 2 bases and 4 bases, in that order; junction bases with no gene match: 3. Germline lookup yields CDR1 SGHTA and CDR2 FQGNSA. The CDR3 loop spans 15 amino acids. CDR3 sequence reads: CASSLTGTGNQPQHF. CDR3 coding DNA: TGTGCCAGCAGCTTAACCGGGACAGGGAATCAGCCCCAGCATTTT.

The rearrangement joins TRBV7-2 to TRBJ1-2, with 8 bases lining up with TRBD1. This CDR3 has 14 residues. Germline V CDR1 and CDR2: SGHTA, FQGNSA. With 7 bases clipped from V and 2 bases from J, the junction kept 6 bases outside the gene matches. The CDR3 sequence is CASTPTGANYGYTF. DNA for the CDR3: TGTGCCAGCACCCCGACAGGGGCGAACTATGGCTACACCTTC.

The genes are TRBV3-1 (or the pseudogene TRBV3-2) and TRBJ1-1; D gene uncertain. CDR1 is LGHDT, CDR2 YNNKEL, per germline (reference sequence). The V gene lost 0 bases and the J gene lost 11 bases, with 10 bases spanning the gap. CDR3 length equals 12 residues. Here the CDR3 DNA reads TGTGCCAGCAGCCAAGATACCGGGGAGGCTTTCTTT. This encodes CASSQDTGEAFF.

The rearrangement joins TRBV6-1 to TRBJ1-2; perhaps TRBD1 as D (5 bases). The CDR3 is 12 amino acids. Trimming left V 3 bases short and J 8 bases short, with 10 bases between. Germline V gives CDR1 MNHNS, CDR2 SASEGT. In nucleotides, the CDR3 is TGTGCCAGCAGTGACAGGGTTTACGGCTACACCTTC. Protein sequence: CASSDRVYGYTF.

The V and J genes are TRBV4-3 and TRBJ1-4; D is unclear. The CDR3 is 15 amino acids. The germline V and J ends were trimmed by 0 bases and 7 bases, with 12 bases remaining between them. The germline CDR1 and CDR2 sequences are LGHNA and YSLEER. Here the CDR3 reads CASSQDVNRGEKLFF. The CDR3 DNA reads TGCGCCAGCAGCCAAGATGTAAATCGCGGTGAAAAACTGTTTTTT.

The chain couples TRBV11-2 to TRBJ2-3; D unresolved. V lost 4 bases and J 4 bases, leaving 15 bases between the germline ends. The CDR3 length is 15 residues. Germline CDR1 reads SGHAT; CDR2 reads FQNNGV. The CDR3: CASSSIRFSSDTQYF. The CDR3 coding sequence is TGTGCCAGCAGCTCTATCAGGTTTTCATCAGATACGCAGTATTTT. Combining the CDR3 with reference TRBV11-2 and TRBJ2-3 gives the whole variable domain EAGVAQSPRYKIIEKRQSVAFWCNPISGHATLYWYQQILGQGPKLLIQFQNNGVVDDSQLPKDRFSAERLKGVDSTLKIQPAKLEDSAVYLCASSSIRFSSDTQYFGPGTRLTVL.

This chain connects TRBV2 to TRBJ2-1, with D possibly matching TRBD2 (6 bases). Per the germline V gene, CDR1 is SNHLY and CDR2 is FYNNEI. Trimming cost V 7 bases and J 3 bases, with 10 bases left between them. The CDR3 is 13 residues long. This CDR3 is CASKAGNYNEQFF. CDR3 sequence (DNA): TGTGCCAGCAAGGCGGGGAACTACAATGAGCAGTTCTTC.

The genes are TRBV5-1 and TRBJ2-5, with D uncertain. Between the trimmed V and J ends, which lost 0 bases and 3 bases, there was a span of 9 bases. This CDR3 contains 14 residues. Germline CDR1 SGHRS, CDR2 YFSETQ. This CDR3 reads CASSLDPSEETQYF. DNA for the CDR3: TGCGCCAGCAGCTTGGATCCCTCTGAAGAGACCCAGTACTTC.

The V gene is TRBV13, the J gene TRBJ2-1; the match to TRBD1 covers 11 bases. Germline CDR1 reads PRHDT; CDR2 reads FYEKMQ (reference sequence). The V and J ends lost 5 bases and 4 bases, in that order; junction bases with no gene match: 4. CDR3 size: 15 residues. Here the CDR3 reads CASSTRDRGYNEQFF. CDR3 in DNA: TGTGCCAGCAGCACCCGGGACAGGGGGTACAATGAGCAGTTCTTC.

This clone was seen only a few times. This chain connects TRBV11-2 to TRBJ2-2; TRBD1 matches 9 bases. This CDR3 region has 16 residues. The V gene's germline CDR1 is SGHAT and CDR2 FQNNGV. Trimming took 5 bases from V and 2 from J; bases not matched to a gene: 6. The CDR3 sequence is CASSLRDRVNTGELFF. The CDR3, as DNA: TGTGCCAGCAGCCTCCGGGACAGGGTAAACACCGGGGAGCTGTTTTTT.

The chain carries TRBV6-2 or TRBV6-3 and TRBJ2-7; TRBD2 agrees at 9 bases. The CDR3 is made up of 13 amino acids. Germline lookup yields CDR1 MNHEY and CDR2 SVGEGT. V lost 6 bases, J lost 3 bases, and 3 bases stayed unmatched. The CDR3 coding sequence is TGTGCCAGCAGCCGGACTAGCGTCTACGAGCAGTACTTC. The encoded protein is CASSRTSVYEQYF.

The genes are TRBV7-2 and TRBJ1-2, with a weak D call TRBD1 (6 bases). The germline V and J ends were trimmed by 3 bases and 2 bases, with 13 bases remaining between them. This CDR3 region has 15 residues. The V gene's germline CDR1 is SGHTA and CDR2 FQGNSA. CDR3 DNA sequence: TGTGCCAGCAGCTTTGAACAGGGCCCCAACTATGGCTACACCTTC. Its translation is CASSFEQGPNYGYTF.

V is TRBV5-4 and J is TRBJ2-1; 13 positions match TRBD2. Trimming removed 4 bases from V and 0 bases from J; junction bases left unmatched: 4. Germline loops: CDR1 SGHNT, CDR2 YYREEE (reference sequence). The CDR3 is 17 residues long. The CDR3 sequence: CASSPGTSGVSYNEQFF. Here the CDR3 DNA reads TGTGCCAGCAGCCCAGGGACTAGCGGGGTCTCCTACAATGAGCAGTTCTTC.

The genes are TRBV4-2 and TRBJ1-2; D is unclear. The CDR3 spans 13 residues. The germline V and J ends were trimmed by 1 base and 6 bases, with 9 bases remaining between them. Looked up from germline, CDR1 is LGHNA and CDR2 is YNFKEQ. The CDR3 region has the DNA TGTGCCAGCAGCCAAGTGACAAAGAATGGCTACACCTTC. Translation gives CASSQVTKNGYTF.

The sample holds a few counts of this clone. The same CDR3 also results from other DNA sequences found in this sample. The V gene is TRBV28, the J gene TRBJ1-1, with unresolved D. The germline V and J ends were trimmed by 3 bases and 2 bases, with 10 bases remaining between them. Germline CDR1 is MDHEN and CDR2 is SYDVKM. There are 14 residues in the CDR3. DNA for the CDR3: TGTGCCAGCAGTTTGGTGGCAGAAAACACTGAAGCTTTCTTT. Its protein product is CASSLVAENTEAFF. Full variable domain (remainder filled in from reference TRBV28 and TRBJ1-1): DVKVTQSSRYLVKRTGEKVFLECVQDMDHENMFWYRQDPGLGLRLIYFSYDVKMKEKGDIPEGYSVSREKKERFSLILESASTNQTSMYLCASSLVAENTEAFFGQGTRLTVV.

This sequence joins TRBV5-5 and TRBJ2-7, with 9 bases fitting TRBD1. Germline V gives CDR1 SGHKS, CDR2 YYEKEE (reference sequence). This CDR3 spans 18 amino acids. V lost 4 bases and J lost 6; bases outside the gene matches: 20. For the CDR3, the DNA is TGTGCCAGCAGCACCGGGACAGGGAGTTTAAAGGGGACTTCCGAGCAGTACTTC. Amino acids: CASSTGTGSLKGTSEQYF. Using reference TRBV5-5 and TRBJ2-7 for the parts outside the CDR3, the full variable domain is DAGVTQSPTHLIKTRGQQVTLRCSPISGHKSVSWYQQVLGQGPQFIFQYYEKEERGRGNFPDRFSARQFPNYSSELNVNALLLGDSALYLCASSTGTGSLKGTSEQYFGPGTRLTVT.

The rearrangement joins TRBV27 to TRBJ1-1; 10 nucleotides line up with TRBD1. The CDR3 has 15 residues. J gave up 3 bases and V 2 bases, and 3 bases lay outside the gene matches. Germline CDR1 is MNHEY and CDR2 is SMNVEV (reference sequence). CDR3 nucleotide sequence: TGTGCCAGCAGTTTACGGGACAGGGGAGACACTGAAGCTTTCTTT. It codes for CASSLRDRGDTEAFF.